This T cell receptor (beta chain) derives from a study of shared clonotypes between healthy human individuals. General observations from the study: With a few donors compared, 4% to 5.5% of naive CD4 clonotypes were shared. Donors were few, which limited the genetic and exposure-history diversity represented.

Replicate PCRs for sorted subsets used about 200 ng DNA; this equaled 25,000 to 35,000 T cell genomes. The protocol was immunoSEQ multiplex PCR, while the TCRdb copy is restricted to in-frame clones and leaves out a portion. The sample has about 2.4 million clones, around 94% seen once; the top ten hold about 0.13%. Turning to this clone: Its antigen is not known.

The CDR3 covers 15 residues. Losses at the gene ends were 5 bases for V and 2 bases for J; bases not matched to a gene: 6. The germline CDR1 and CDR2 sequences are SGHTA and FQGNSA. This clonotype originated in a young man in good health. The rearrangement links TRBV7-2 to TRBJ2-3; 8 bases line up with TRBD2. The material sequenced was naive CD4+ T cells sorted from blood. Subset reported: CD45RA+ positively selected. CDR3 sequence: CASSLREGSTDTQYF. The CDR3 DNA reads as TGTGCCAGCAGCCTCCGGGAGGGCTCCACAGATACGCAGTATTTT.